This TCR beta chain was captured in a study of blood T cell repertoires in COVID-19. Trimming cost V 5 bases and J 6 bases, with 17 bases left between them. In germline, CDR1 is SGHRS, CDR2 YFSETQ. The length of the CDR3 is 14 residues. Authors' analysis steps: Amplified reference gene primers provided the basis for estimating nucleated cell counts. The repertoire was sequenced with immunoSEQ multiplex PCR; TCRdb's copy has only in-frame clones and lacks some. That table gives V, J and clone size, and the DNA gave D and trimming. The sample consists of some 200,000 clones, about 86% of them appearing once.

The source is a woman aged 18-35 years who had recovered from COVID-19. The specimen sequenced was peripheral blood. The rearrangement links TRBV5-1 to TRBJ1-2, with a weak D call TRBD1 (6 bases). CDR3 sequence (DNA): TGCGCCAGCAGATCGACCGGGACAAACGATGGCTACACCTTC. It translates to CASRSTGTNDGYTF.